This is a list of T cell receptor beta chains from one sample in a study of neurological immune-mediated disorders. MiXCR was run by TCRdb on the 5' RACE reads, yielding one entry per CDR3 protein. This sample has approximately 28,000 distinct CDR3 sequences, with roughly 15% found just once. Input material: CD4+ T cells from blood. These receptors all come from a female donor with HTLV-1-associated myelopathy (HAM/TSP). Both conserved end residues are part of each CDR3. A D gene is named only where the DNA matches it firmly. A row's size may be missing; if present it is once, few, many or a size class.

V gene: TRBV29-1
J gene: TRBJ2-6
clone size: many
D gene: -
CDR3 protein: CSARQTGANVLTF
CDR3 DNA: TGCAGCGCCCGACAGACTGGGGCCAACGTCCTGACTTTC

V gene: TRBV5-6
J gene: TRBJ2-4
clone size: many
D gene: -
CDR3 protein: CASSLDSSKNIQYF
CDR3 DNA: TGTGCCAGCAGCTTGGACAGTTCTAAAAACATTCAGTACTTC

V gene: TRBV29-1
J gene: TRBJ1-1
clone size: many
D gene: TRBD1
CDR3 protein: CSVAWTGPGSEAFF
CDR3 DNA: TGCAGCGTTGCCTGGACAGGGCCGGGCTCTGAAGCTTTCTTT

V gene: TRBV10-3
J gene: TRBJ2-7
clone size: many
D gene: -
CDR3 protein: CAITASRDGPHYEQYF
CDR3 DNA: TGTGCCATCACGGCGTCGAGGGACGGACCGCACTACGAGCAGTACTTC

V gene: TRBV2
J gene: TRBJ2-2
clone size: many
D gene: -
CDR3 protein: CASSEFTLTTGELFF
CDR3 DNA: TGTGCCAGCAGTGAGTTCACACTCACGACCGGGGAGCTGTTTTTT

V gene: TRBV25-1
J gene: TRBJ2-7
clone size: many
D gene: -
CDR3 protein: CASFKEKGLYEQYF
CDR3 DNA: TGTGCCAGTTTTAAAGAAAAGGGACTCTACGAGCAGTACTTC

V gene: TRBV20-1
J gene: TRBJ2-1
clone size: many
D gene: TRBD2
CDR3 protein: CSASSSGTSGGVEQFF
CDR3 DNA: TGCAGTGCTAGCAGCTCCGGGACTAGCGGGGGGGTTGAGCAGTTCTTC

V gene: TRBV20-1
J gene: TRBJ1-6
clone size: many
D gene: TRBD1
CDR3 protein: CSARDLRGLNSPLHF
CDR3 DNA: TGCAGTGCTAGAGATCTCAGGGGGCTTAATTCACCCCTCCACTTT

V gene: TRBV25-1
J gene: TRBJ2-2
clone size: many
D gene: -
CDR3 protein: CASSEVGFGTGELFF
CDR3 DNA: TGTGCCAGCAGTGAAGTAGGGTTTGGCACCGGGGAGCTGTTTTTT

V gene: TRBV10-2
J gene: TRBJ2-7
clone size: -
D gene: -
CDR3 protein: CASSPEGMTYEEYF
CDR3 DNA: TGCGCCAGCAGCCCCGAAGGGATGACCTACGAGGAGTACTTC

V gene: TRBV20-1
J gene: TRBJ2-5
clone size: many
D gene: -
CDR3 protein: CSATPSGGGGETQYF
CDR3 DNA: TGCAGTGCTACCCCCTCCGGTGGGGGTGGGGAGACCCAGTACTTC

V gene: TRBV9
J gene: TRBJ2-1
clone size: -
D gene: TRBD2
CDR3 protein: CASSPGLAQDEQFF
CDR3 DNA: TGTGCCAGCAGCCCGGGACTAGCGCAGGATGAGCAGTTCTTC

V gene: TRBV20-1
J gene: TRBJ2-1
clone size: many
D gene: TRBD1
CDR3 protein: CSARSGTGLEQFF
CDR3 DNA: TGCAGTGCTAGGTCCGGGACAGGGCTTGAGCAGTTCTTC

V gene: TRBV20-1
J gene: TRBJ2-1
clone size: many
D gene: TRBD2
CDR3 protein: CSGVSGSWDEQFF
CDR3 DNA: TGCAGTGGAGTGAGCGGGAGTTGGGATGAGCAGTTCTTC

V gene: TRBV11-3
J gene: TRBJ2-1
clone size: many
D gene: TRBD1
CDR3 protein: CASSLDGTDNEQFF
CDR3 DNA: TGTGCCAGCAGCTTAGACGGGACAGACAATGAGCAGTTCTTC

V gene: TRBV4-2
J gene: TRBJ1-1
clone size: many
D gene: TRBD1
CDR3 protein: CASSHEGAAEAFF
CDR3 DNA: TGTGCCAGCAGCCACGAGGGGGCGGCTGAAGCTTTCTTT

V gene: TRBV21-1
J gene: TRBJ2-5
clone size: -
D gene: -
CDR3 protein: CASRLEINF
CDR3 DNA: TGTGCCAGCAGGTTGGAGATAAACTTC

V gene: TRBV12-5
J gene: TRBJ2-1
clone size: many
D gene: TRBD2
CDR3 protein: CASGLVKLAGVYNEQFF
CDR3 DNA: TGTGCTAGTGGTTTGGTAAAACTAGCGGGAGTATACAATGAGCAGTTCTTC

V gene: TRBV4-3
J gene: TRBJ2-3
clone size: medium-sized
D gene: TRBD2
CDR3 protein: CASSQGQAGGGDTQYF
CDR3 DNA: TGCGCCAGCAGCCAAGGGCAAGCGGGGGGGGGAGATACGCAGTATTTT

V gene: TRBV11-3
J gene: TRBJ2-7
clone size: few
D gene: -
CDR3 protein: CASSLFPGPEGYEQYF
CDR3 DNA: TGTGCCAGCAGCTTATTCCCGGGCCCCGAGGGCTACGAGCAGTACTTC

V gene: TRBV7-2
J gene: TRBJ2-3
clone size: many
D gene: -
CDR3 protein: CASSLRTRSRTDTQYF
CDR3 DNA: TGTGCCAGCAGCTTACGGACACGAAGTCGCACAGATACGCAGTATTTT

V gene: TRBV11-2
J gene: TRBJ2-7
clone size: many
D gene: -
CDR3 protein: CASSRHRDRPYEQYF
CDR3 DNA: TGTGCCAGCAGTCGTCACCGGGACCGACCCTACGAGCAGTACTTC

V gene: TRBV20-1
J gene: TRBJ2-1
clone size: many
D gene: -
CDR3 protein: CSATGAEDYSSYNEQFF
CDR3 DNA: TGCAGTGCAACCGGGGCGGAAGATTACAGCTCCTACAATGAGCAGTTCTTC

V gene: TRBV20-1
J gene: TRBJ2-3
clone size: many
D gene: TRBD2
CDR3 protein: CSAVLGLAGGTDTQYF
CDR3 DNA: TGCAGTGCTGTGCTCGGGCTAGCGGGAGGCACAGATACGCAGTATTTT

V gene: TRBV6-2/TRBV6-3
J gene: TRBJ2-2
clone size: -
D gene: TRBD1
CDR3 protein: CASSTGTGRHTGELFF
CDR3 DNA: TGTGCCAGTAGTACCGGGACAGGGCGTCACACCGGGGAGCTGTTTTTT

V gene: TRBV5-1
J gene: TRBJ2-5
clone size: many
D gene: -
CDR3 protein: CASSGLFDRHQETQYF
CDR3 DNA: TGCGCCAGCAGCGGCCTGTTTGACCGCCACCAAGAGACCCAGTACTTC

V gene: TRBV29-1
J gene: TRBJ2-1
clone size: many
D gene: TRBD2
CDR3 protein: CSVAPSGSFNEQFF
CDR3 DNA: TGCAGCGTTGCCCCTAGCGGGAGTTTCAATGAGCAGTTCTTC

V gene: TRBV20-1
J gene: TRBJ2-3
clone size: many
D gene: TRBD2
CDR3 protein: CSAKGGDTQYF
CDR3 DNA: TGCAGCGCCAAGGGAGGGGATACGCAGTATTTT

V gene: TRBV7-9
J gene: TRBJ1-5
clone size: many
D gene: TRBD1
CDR3 protein: CASSLEGVTGSNQPQHF
CDR3 DNA: TGTGCCAGCAGCTTAGAGGGGGTGACAGGGTCCAATCAGCCCCAGCATTTT

V gene: TRBV7-3
J gene: TRBJ2-1
clone size: many
D gene: TRBD2
CDR3 protein: CASSLSGRGGVEQFF
CDR3 DNA: TGTGCCAGCAGCTTATCCGGGCGGGGGGGCGTGGAGCAGTTCTTC

V gene: TRBV12-5
J gene: TRBJ2-5
clone size: many
D gene: -
CDR3 protein: CASAPWRDPAGAQYF
CDR3 DNA: TGTGCTAGTGCCCCATGGAGGGATCCTGCAGGGGCCCAGTACTTC

V gene: TRBV7-2
J gene: TRBJ1-3
clone size: many
D gene: -
CDR3 protein: CASSLGLSGNTIYF
CDR3 DNA: TGTGCCAGCAGCTTAGGGCTCTCTGGAAACACCATATATTTT

V gene: TRBV9
J gene: TRBJ2-5
clone size: once
D gene: TRBD2
CDR3 protein: CASSFTSGGQETQYF
CDR3 DNA: TGTGCCAGCAGCTTTACTAGCGGGGGACAAGAGACCCAGTACTTC

V gene: TRBV5-1
J gene: TRBJ2-1
clone size: many
D gene: -
CDR3 protein: CASSLDSYNEQFF
CDR3 DNA: TGCGCCAGCAGCTTGGACAGTTACAATGAGCAGTTCTTC

V gene: TRBV11-3
J gene: TRBJ2-3
clone size: many
D gene: -
CDR3 protein: CASSLAGAAGLGSTDTQYF
CDR3 DNA: TGTGCCAGCAGCTTAGCCGGGGCGGCGGGGCTGGGTTCCACAGATACGCAGTATTTT

V gene: TRBV7-9
J gene: TRBJ2-2
clone size: -
D gene: -
CDR3 protein: CASTPDRGGELFF
CDR3 DNA: TGTGCCAGCACCCCAGACCGTGGCGGGGAGCTGTTTTTT

V gene: TRBV7-2
J gene: TRBJ2-7
clone size: many
D gene: -
CDR3 protein: CASSPGQIYEQYF
CDR3 DNA: TGTGCCAGCAGCCCTGGACAGATCTACGAGCAGTACTTC

V gene: TRBV4-3
J gene: TRBJ1-6
clone size: many
D gene: -
CDR3 protein: CASSQDQRSPLHF
CDR3 DNA: TGCGCCAGCAGCCAAGATCAAAGGTCACCCCTCCACTTT

V gene: TRBV20-1
J gene: TRBJ2-4
clone size: many
D gene: TRBD2
CDR3 protein: CSARVGGLAPPGVAKNIQYF
CDR3 DNA: TGCAGTGCTAGGGTGGGGGGACTAGCCCCCCCTGGGGTAGCCAAAAACATTCAGTACTTC

V gene: TRBV5-1
J gene: TRBJ2-2
clone size: many
D gene: -
CDR3 protein: CASSLKLTGELFF
CDR3 DNA: TGCGCCAGCAGCTTGAAACTGACCGGGGAGCTGTTTTTT

V gene: TRBV9
J gene: TRBJ2-3
clone size: many
D gene: -
CDR3 protein: CASSAPGGARDTQYF
CDR3 DNA: TGTGCCAGCAGCGCCCCTGGCGGGGCACGAGATACGCAGTATTTT

V gene: TRBV5-1
J gene: TRBJ2-3
clone size: -
D gene: TRBD2
CDR3 protein: CASRLAGGSDTQYF
CDR3 DNA: TGCGCCAGCAGATTGGCGGGGGGCTCGGATACGCAGTATTTT

V gene: TRBV9
J gene: TRBJ2-5
clone size: many
D gene: TRBD2
CDR3 protein: CASSATSGGGETQYF
CDR3 DNA: TGTGCCAGCAGCGCGACTAGCGGGGGCGGTGAGACCCAGTACTTC

V gene: TRBV7-9
J gene: TRBJ1-2
clone size: many
D gene: -
CDR3 protein: CASSSENYGYTF
CDR3 DNA: TGTGCCAGCAGCTCCGAAAACTATGGCTACACCTTC

V gene: TRBV3-1
J gene: TRBJ2-3
clone size: medium-sized
D gene: TRBD2
CDR3 protein: CASSPGTGGVDTQYF
CDR3 DNA: TGTGCCAGCAGCCCCGGGACTGGGGGGGTAGATACGCAGTATTTT

V gene: TRBV19
J gene: TRBJ1-4
clone size: -
D gene: -
CDR3 protein: CASSLSEGLNEKLFF
CDR3 DNA: TGTGCCAGTAGTCTTTCGGAGGGATTGAATGAAAAACTGTTTTTT

V gene: TRBV4-1
J gene: TRBJ2-4
clone size: many
D gene: TRBD1
CDR3 protein: CASSGRDRGYIQYF
CDR3 DNA: TGCGCCAGCAGCGGCCGGGACAGGGGTTACATTCAGTACTTC

V gene: TRBV10-1
J gene: TRBJ2-7
clone size: -
D gene: TRBD2
CDR3 protein: CASSEISGTYEQYF
CDR3 DNA: TGCGCCAGCAGTGAGATTAGCGGGACCTACGAGCAGTACTTC

V gene: TRBV5-1
J gene: TRBJ2-1
clone size: -
D gene: TRBD2
CDR3 protein: CASSLTAGGFNEQFF
CDR3 DNA: TGCGCCAGCAGCTTGACCGCGGGGGGTTTTAATGAGCAGTTCTTC

V gene: TRBV5-5
J gene: TRBJ2-2
clone size: many
D gene: -
CDR3 protein: CASSFAASTGELFF
CDR3 DNA: TGTGCCAGCAGCTTCGCGGCTTCCACCGGGGAGCTGTTTTTT

V gene: TRBV28
J gene: TRBJ1-1
clone size: -
D gene: -
CDR3 protein: CASSQVLATEVFF
CDR3 DNA: TGTGCCAGCAGCCAGGTGTTGGCCACTGAAGTTTTCTTT

V gene: TRBV28
J gene: TRBJ2-4
clone size: many
D gene: TRBD2
CDR3 protein: CASSSNPLAGGKNIQYF
CDR3 DNA: TGTGCCAGCAGTTCAAACCCCCTAGCGGGAGGCAAAAACATTCAGTACTTC

V gene: TRBV5-1
J gene: TRBJ1-4
clone size: many
D gene: TRBD1
CDR3 protein: CASSAQGFAEKLFF
CDR3 DNA: TGCGCCAGCAGCGCACAGGGGTTCGCGGAAAAACTGTTTTTT